The clone carrying this T cell receptor beta chain was detected ten times or more. Researchers amplified the TCR beta CDR3 regions from RNA transcripts. Researchers ran a first-round RT-PCR on the TCR CDR3 using the HTBI primer set. One entry per CDR3 protein results from TCRdb running MiXCR on the multiplex PCR reads. This sample has over 200,000 distinct CDR3 sequences; 15% to 20% occur once, and the top ten carry roughly 44%. This entry belongs to a study of T cells in Graves' hyperthyroidism and ophthalmopathy. V was pared by 8 bases and J by 5 bases, with 11 bases between. CDR3 length: 12 amino acids. The germline gives CDR1 SNHLY, CDR2 FYNNEI.

The sequence was obtained from a man between 40 and 49 years old with Graves' hyperthyroidism. Material: blood. This chain links TRBV2 with TRBJ2-3, with D possibly matching TRBD1 (5 bases). The CDR3: CASCRVGDTQYF. The DNA for the CDR3 is TGTGCCAGCTGCAGGGTGGGAGATACGCAGTATTTT.